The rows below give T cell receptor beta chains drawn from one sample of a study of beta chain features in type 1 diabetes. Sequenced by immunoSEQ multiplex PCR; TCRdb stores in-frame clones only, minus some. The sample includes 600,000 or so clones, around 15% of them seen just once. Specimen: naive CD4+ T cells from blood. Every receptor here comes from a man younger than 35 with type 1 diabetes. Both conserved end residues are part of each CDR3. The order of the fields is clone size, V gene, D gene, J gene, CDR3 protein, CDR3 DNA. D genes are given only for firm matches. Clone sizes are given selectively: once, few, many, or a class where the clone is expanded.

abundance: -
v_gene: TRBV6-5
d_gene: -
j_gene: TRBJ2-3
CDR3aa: CASSPSGADTQYF
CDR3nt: TGTGCCAGCAGCCCATCCGGGGCAGATACGCAGTATTTT

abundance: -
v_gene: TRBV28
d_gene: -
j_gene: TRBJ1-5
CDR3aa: CASSLRNQPQHF
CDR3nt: TGTGCCAGCAGTTTGAGGAATCAGCCCCAGCATTTT

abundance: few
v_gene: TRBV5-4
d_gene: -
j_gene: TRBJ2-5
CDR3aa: CASSLQGAGETQYF
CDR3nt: TGTGCCAGCAGCCTTCAAGGGGCCGGCGAGACCCAGTACTTC

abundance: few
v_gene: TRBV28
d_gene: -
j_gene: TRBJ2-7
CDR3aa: CASYGQSAYEQYF
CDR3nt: TGTGCCAGCTATGGGCAGTCCGCCTACGAGCAGTACTTC

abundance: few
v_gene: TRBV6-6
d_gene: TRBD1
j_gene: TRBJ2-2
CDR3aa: CASSSGTGPGELFF
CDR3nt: TGTGCCAGCAGTTCCGGGACAGGGCCCGGGGAGCTGTTTTTT

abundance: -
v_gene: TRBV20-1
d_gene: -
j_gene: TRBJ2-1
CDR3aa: CSAPSYNEQFF
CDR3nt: TGCAGTGCTCCTTCATACAATGAGCAGTTCTTC

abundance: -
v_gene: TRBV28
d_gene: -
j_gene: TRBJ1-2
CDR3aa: CASSPTNYGYTF
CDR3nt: TGTGCCAGCAGTCCGACCAACTATGGCTACACCTTC

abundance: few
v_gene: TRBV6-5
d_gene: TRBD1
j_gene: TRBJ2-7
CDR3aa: CASSYGGGTGSTEQYF
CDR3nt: TGTGCCAGCAGTTACGGTGGCGGGACAGGGTCGACGGAGCAGTACTTC

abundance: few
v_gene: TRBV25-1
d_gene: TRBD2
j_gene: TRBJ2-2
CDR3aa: CASSDPRLAGGNTGELFF
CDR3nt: TGTGCCAGCAGTGATCCACGACTAGCGGGAGGGAACACCGGGGAGCTGTTTTTT

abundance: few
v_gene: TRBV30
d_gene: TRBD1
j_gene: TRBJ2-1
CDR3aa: CAWSLRQGSEQFF
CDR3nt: TGTGCCTGGAGTCTTCGACAGGGGAGTGAGCAGTTCTTC

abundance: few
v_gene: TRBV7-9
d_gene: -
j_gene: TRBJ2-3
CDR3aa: CATYGRDTQYF
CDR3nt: TGTGCCACCTACGGGCGGGATACGCAGTATTTT

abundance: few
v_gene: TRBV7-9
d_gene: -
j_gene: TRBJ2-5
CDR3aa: CASSPHGGGAGETQYF
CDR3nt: TGTGCCAGCAGCCCCCATGGTGGGGGGGCGGGGGAGACCCAGTACTTC

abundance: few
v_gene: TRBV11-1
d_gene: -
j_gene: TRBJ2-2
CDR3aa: CASSGINTGELFF
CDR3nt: TGTGCCAGCAGCGGTATTAACACCGGGGAGCTGTTTTTT

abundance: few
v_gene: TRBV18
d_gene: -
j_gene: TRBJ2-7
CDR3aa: CASSPPNQVYEQYF
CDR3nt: TGTGCCAGCTCACCACCGAATCAGGTCTACGAGCAGTACTTC

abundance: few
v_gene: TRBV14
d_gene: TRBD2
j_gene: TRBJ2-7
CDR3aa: CASSGGRFDEQYF
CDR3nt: TGTGCCAGCAGCGGCGGGAGATTCGACGAGCAGTACTTC

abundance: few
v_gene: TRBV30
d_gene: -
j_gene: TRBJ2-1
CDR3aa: CAWSAQEQFF
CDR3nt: TGTGCCTGGAGTGCCCAAGAGCAGTTCTTC

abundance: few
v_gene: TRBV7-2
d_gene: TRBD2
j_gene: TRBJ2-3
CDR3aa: CASSLARVAGTRGQYF
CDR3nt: TGTGCCAGCAGCTTAGCGAGAGTAGCGGGTACTCGTGGGCAGTATTTT

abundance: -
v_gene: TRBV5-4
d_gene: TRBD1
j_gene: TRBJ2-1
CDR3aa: CASSYQQGEQFF
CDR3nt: TGTGCCAGCAGCTACCAACAGGGGGAGCAGTTCTTC

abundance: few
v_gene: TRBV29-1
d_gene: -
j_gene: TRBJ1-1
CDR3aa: CSGGRLNTEAFF
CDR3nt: TGCAGCGGGGGACGGTTGAACACTGAAGCTTTCTTT

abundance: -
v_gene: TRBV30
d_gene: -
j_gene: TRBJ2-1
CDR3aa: CAWSVSPNEQFF
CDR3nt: TGTGCCTGGAGTGTATCCCCTAACGAGCAGTTCTTC

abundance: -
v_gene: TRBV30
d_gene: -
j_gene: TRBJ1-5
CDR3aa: CAWSKGGVQPQHF
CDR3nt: TGTGCCTGGAGTAAGGGGGGGGTTCAGCCCCAGCATTTT

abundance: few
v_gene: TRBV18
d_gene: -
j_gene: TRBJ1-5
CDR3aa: CASSPVGGNQPQHF
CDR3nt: TGTGCCAGCTCACCGGTGGGGGGCAATCAGCCCCAGCATTTT

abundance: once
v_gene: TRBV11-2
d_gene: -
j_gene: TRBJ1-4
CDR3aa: CASSLSWGTNEKLFF
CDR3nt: TGTGCCAGCAGCTTGAGCTGGGGCACTAATGAAAAACTGTTTTTT

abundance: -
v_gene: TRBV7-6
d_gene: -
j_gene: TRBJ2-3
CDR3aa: CASSFGGLSTDTQYF
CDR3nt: TGTGCCAGCAGCTTTGGCGGGCTTAGCACAGATACGCAGTATTTT

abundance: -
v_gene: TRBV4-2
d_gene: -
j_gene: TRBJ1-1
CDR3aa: CASSQEGAGWNTEAFF
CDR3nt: TGTGCCAGCAGCCAAGAAGGGGCAGGCTGGAACACTGAAGCTTTCTTT

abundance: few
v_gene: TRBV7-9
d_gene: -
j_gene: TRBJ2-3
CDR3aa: CALDTQYF
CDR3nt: TGTGCGCTTGATACGCAGTATTTT

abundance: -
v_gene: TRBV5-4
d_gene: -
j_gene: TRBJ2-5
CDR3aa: CASSLAGTQETQYF
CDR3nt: TGTGCCAGCAGCTTGGCTGGGACGCAAGAGACCCAGTACTTC

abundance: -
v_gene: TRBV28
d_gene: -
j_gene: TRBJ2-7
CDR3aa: CASRNGPAYEQYF
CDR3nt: TGTGCCAGCCGAAATGGCCCGGCCTACGAGCAGTACTTC

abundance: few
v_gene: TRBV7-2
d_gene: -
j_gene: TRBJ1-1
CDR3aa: CASSLGREYTEAFF
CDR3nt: TGTGCCAGCAGCTTAGGTCGGGAGTACACTGAAGCTTTCTTT

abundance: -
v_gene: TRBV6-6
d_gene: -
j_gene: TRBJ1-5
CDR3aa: CASTDRNQPQHF
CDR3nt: TGTGCCAGCACCGACAGGAATCAGCCCCAGCATTTT

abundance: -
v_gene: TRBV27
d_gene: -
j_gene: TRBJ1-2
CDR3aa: CASSSRSGYGYTF
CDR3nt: TGTGCCAGCAGTTCACGGTCAGGGTATGGCTACACCTTC

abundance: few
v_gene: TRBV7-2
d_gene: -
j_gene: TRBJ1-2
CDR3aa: CASSSTWGYYGYTF
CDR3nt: TGTGCCAGCAGCTCGACGTGGGGGTACTATGGCTACACCTTC

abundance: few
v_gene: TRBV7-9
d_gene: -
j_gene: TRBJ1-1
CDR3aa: CASSATGSRAFF
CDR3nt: TGTGCCAGCAGCGCAACAGGGAGTCGCGCTTTCTTT

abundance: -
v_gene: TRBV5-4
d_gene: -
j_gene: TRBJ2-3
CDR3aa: CASSLGTGTKTDTQYF
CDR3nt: TGTGCCAGCAGCTTGGGGACCGGGACCAAGACAGATACGCAGTATTTT

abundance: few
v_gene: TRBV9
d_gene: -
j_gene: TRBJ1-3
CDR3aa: CASSLTGLSGNTIYF
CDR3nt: TGTGCCAGCAGTCTCACAGGGCTCTCTGGAAACACCATATATTTT

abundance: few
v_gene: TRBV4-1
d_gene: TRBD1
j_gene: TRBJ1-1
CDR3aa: CASSGIQGGVTEAFF
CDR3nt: TGCGCCAGCAGCGGTATACAGGGGGGGGTTACTGAAGCTTTCTTT

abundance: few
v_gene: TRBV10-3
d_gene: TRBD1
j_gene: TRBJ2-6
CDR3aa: CAISEDRAGANVLTF
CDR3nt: TGTGCCATCAGTGAGGACAGGGCTGGGGCCAACGTCCTGACTTTC

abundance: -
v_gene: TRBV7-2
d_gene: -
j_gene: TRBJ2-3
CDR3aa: CASSLALATDTQYF
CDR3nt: TGTGCCAGCAGCTTAGCTCTAGCTACAGATACGCAGTATTTT

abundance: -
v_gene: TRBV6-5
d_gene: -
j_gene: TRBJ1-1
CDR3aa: CASKGTEAFF
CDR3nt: TGTGCCAGCAAGGGCACTGAAGCTTTCTTT

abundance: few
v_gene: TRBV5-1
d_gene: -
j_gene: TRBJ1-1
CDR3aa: CASSLGVSEAFF
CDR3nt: TGCGCCAGCAGCTTAGGGGTATCTGAAGCTTTCTTT

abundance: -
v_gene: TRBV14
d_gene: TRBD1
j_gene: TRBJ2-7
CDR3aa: CASSQGDRGLEQYF
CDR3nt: TGTGCCAGCAGCCAAGGGGACAGGGGTTTGGAGCAGTACTTC

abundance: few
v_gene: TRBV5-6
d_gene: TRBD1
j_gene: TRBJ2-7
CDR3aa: CASSSEFVGTARSYEQYF
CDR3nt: TGTGCCAGCAGCTCGGAATTCGTAGGGACAGCACGTTCCTACGAGCAGTACTTC

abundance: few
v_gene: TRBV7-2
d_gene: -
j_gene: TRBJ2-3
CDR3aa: CASSLEAGEDTQYF
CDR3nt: TGTGCCAGCAGCTTAGAGGCAGGGGAAGATACGCAGTATTTT

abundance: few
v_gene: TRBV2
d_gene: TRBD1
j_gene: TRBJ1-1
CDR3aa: CATRGQGATEAFF
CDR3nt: TGTGCCACTCGGGGACAGGGGGCGACTGAAGCTTTCTTT

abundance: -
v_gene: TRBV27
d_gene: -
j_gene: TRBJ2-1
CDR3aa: CASSLWVTDGEQFF
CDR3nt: TGTGCCAGCAGTTTATGGGTGACTGATGGTGAGCAGTTCTTC

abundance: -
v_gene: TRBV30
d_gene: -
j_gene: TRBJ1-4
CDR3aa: CAWVGRTNEKLFF
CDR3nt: TGTGCCTGGGTGGGACGGACTAATGAAAAACTGTTTTTT

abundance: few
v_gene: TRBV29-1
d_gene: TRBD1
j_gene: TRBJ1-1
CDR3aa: CSVQGAWAEAFF
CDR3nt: TGCAGCGTACAGGGGGCCTGGGCTGAAGCTTTCTTT

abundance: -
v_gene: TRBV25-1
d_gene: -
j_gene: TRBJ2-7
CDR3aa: CASSESRVYEQYF
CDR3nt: TGTGCCAGCAGTGAATCCAGGGTCTACGAGCAGTACTTC

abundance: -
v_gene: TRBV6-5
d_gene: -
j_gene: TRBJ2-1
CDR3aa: CASVARELGNEQFF
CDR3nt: TGTGCCAGCGTCGCCAGGGAATTAGGGAATGAGCAGTTCTTC

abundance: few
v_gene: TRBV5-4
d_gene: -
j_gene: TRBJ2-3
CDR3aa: CASSLEDADTQYF
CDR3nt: TGTGCCAGCAGCTTGGAGGACGCAGATACGCAGTATTTT

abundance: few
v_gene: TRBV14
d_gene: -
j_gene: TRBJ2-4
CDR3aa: CASSQVQGPRAKNIQYF
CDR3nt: TGTGCCAGCAGCCAAGTACAGGGCCCCAGAGCCAAAAACATTCAGTACTTC

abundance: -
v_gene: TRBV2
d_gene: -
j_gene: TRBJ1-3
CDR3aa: CASRVQGTGNTIYF
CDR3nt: TGTGCCAGCAGGGTACAGGGCACAGGAAACACCATATATTTT

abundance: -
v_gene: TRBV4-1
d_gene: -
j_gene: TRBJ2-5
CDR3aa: CASSQASTDQETQYF
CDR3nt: TGCGCCAGCAGCCAAGCTTCGACGGACCAAGAGACCCAGTACTTC

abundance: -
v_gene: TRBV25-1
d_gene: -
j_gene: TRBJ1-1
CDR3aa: CASLSPVNTEAFF
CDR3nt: TGTGCCAGCCTGTCCCCGGTAAACACTGAAGCTTTCTTT

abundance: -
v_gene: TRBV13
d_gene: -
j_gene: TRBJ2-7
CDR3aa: CASSLAAGTYEQYF
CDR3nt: TGTGCCAGCAGCTTAGCGGCAGGGACCTACGAGCAGTACTTC